These T cell receptor beta chains were read from a single sample in a study of blood T cell repertoires in COVID-19. The data were produced by immunoSEQ multiplex PCR, yet TCRdb's version contains in-frame clones alone and is incomplete. This table holds about 80,000 clones, approximately 88% found once. Sequences were obtained from peripheral blood. These receptors were obtained from a man younger than 45 with acute or convalescent COVID-19. Each CDR3 is given with its conserved first and last residue. Each record gives: J gene, V gene, D gene, clone size, CDR3 DNA, CDR3 protein. A D gene is named only where the DNA matches it firmly. Clone size is stated in some rows and not others, as once, few, many or a class when expanded.

j_gene: TRBJ2-4
v_gene: TRBV28
d_gene: TRBD1
abundance: .
CDR3nt: TGTGCCAGCAGTGACGCCCAAGGGGGCAGGTACATTCAGTACTTC
CDR3aa: CASSDAQGGRYIQYF

j_gene: TRBJ2-7
v_gene: TRBV11-2
d_gene: TRBD2
abundance: .
CDR3nt: TGTGCCAGCAGCCCCGGGACTAGCGGTTACGAGCAGTACTTC
CDR3aa: CASSPGTSGYEQYF

j_gene: TRBJ1-1
v_gene: TRBV2
d_gene: .
abundance: .
CDR3nt: TGTGCCAGCACCCCAGGGGTATACTACACTGAAGCTTTCTTT
CDR3aa: CASTPGVYYTEAFF

j_gene: TRBJ2-3
v_gene: TRBV7-2
d_gene: .
abundance: .
CDR3nt: TGTGCCAGCAGCTATTACACAGATACGCAGTATTTT
CDR3aa: CASSYYTDTQYF

j_gene: TRBJ2-7
v_gene: TRBV5-1
d_gene: TRBD2
abundance: once
CDR3nt: TGCGCCAGCAGCTTGGAAGGGCGGACTAGCTCGGTTGACGAGCAGTACTTC
CDR3aa: CASSLEGRTSSVDEQYF

j_gene: TRBJ1-1
v_gene: TRBV7-9
d_gene: .
abundance: once
CDR3nt: TGTGCCAGCAGCTTTCCAGGGGCGAACGGAGCTTTCTTT
CDR3aa: CASSFPGANGAFF

j_gene: TRBJ2-4
v_gene: TRBV24-1
d_gene: .
abundance: .
CDR3nt: TGTGCCACCAGTGACCCGGCCAAGGACAGCGAGAACATTCAGTACTTC
CDR3aa: CATSDPAKDSENIQYF

j_gene: TRBJ1-5
v_gene: TRBV4-3
d_gene: TRBD1
abundance: .
CDR3nt: TGCGCCAGCAGCCAGGACAGGGGTAGCAATCAGCCCCAGCATTTT
CDR3aa: CASSQDRGSNQPQHF

j_gene: TRBJ2-5
v_gene: TRBV7-9
d_gene: TRBD1
abundance: .
CDR3nt: TGTGCCAGCAGCTTAGAGAACAGGGGGCTGTCCCAAGAGACCCAGTACTTC
CDR3aa: CASSLENRGLSQETQYF

j_gene: TRBJ2-1
v_gene: TRBV6-5
d_gene: TRBD1
abundance: .
CDR3nt: TGTGCCAGCAGTTCAGACAGGGGGTTCTACAATGAGCAGTTCTTC
CDR3aa: CASSSDRGFYNEQFF

j_gene: TRBJ1-5
v_gene: TRBV7-2
d_gene: .
abundance: .
CDR3nt: TGTGCCAGCAGTTCTGGTAACAGGCCTCAGCCCCAGCATTTT
CDR3aa: CASSSGNRPQPQHF

j_gene: TRBJ2-2
v_gene: TRBV7-9
d_gene: .
abundance: .
CDR3nt: TGTGCCAGCAGCCGTATTACGAGGAACACCGGGGAGCTGTTTTTT
CDR3aa: CASSRITRNTGELFF

j_gene: TRBJ1-2
v_gene: TRBV9
d_gene: .
abundance: .
CDR3nt: TGTGCCAGCAGCTCAGTAATCTGGAGGGAGGGTGGCTACACCTTC
CDR3aa: CASSSVIWREGGYTF

j_gene: TRBJ2-7
v_gene: TRBV28
d_gene: .
abundance: few
CDR3nt: TGTGCCAGCAGACCCGACGGAAGGGGTAGAAGTATCTTC
CDR3aa: CASRPDGRGRSIF

j_gene: TRBJ2-2
v_gene: TRBV23-1
d_gene: TRBD1
abundance: once
CDR3nt: TGCGCCAGCAGTCAATCTGGACAGGCCGCGAACACCGGGGAGCTGTTTTTT
CDR3aa: CASSQSGQAANTGELFF

j_gene: TRBJ1-3
v_gene: TRBV18
d_gene: TRBD1
abundance: .
CDR3nt: TGTGCCAGCTCACTGAATAGGGGGCCTGGAAACACCATATATTTT
CDR3aa: CASSLNRGPGNTIYF

j_gene: TRBJ2-7
v_gene: TRBV6-5
d_gene: .
abundance: .
CDR3nt: TGTGCCAGTTCGGGACTTTTCTACGAGCAGTACTTC
CDR3aa: CASSGLFYEQYF

j_gene: TRBJ2-1
v_gene: TRBV6-4
d_gene: .
abundance: few
CDR3nt: TGTGCCAGCAGCGCTAGCGCCAACAATGAGCAGTTCTTC
CDR3aa: CASSASANNEQFF

j_gene: TRBJ1-6
v_gene: TRBV3-1/TRBV3-2
d_gene: .
abundance: few
CDR3nt: TGTGCCAGCAGCCAAGATCTGGGCTTGGTGGACAGACTTAATTCACCCCTCCACTTT
CDR3aa: CASSQDLGLVDRLNSPLHF

j_gene: TRBJ1-5
v_gene: TRBV6-5
d_gene: .
abundance: .
CDR3nt: TGTGCCAGCAGCCAAGCGAGGGCCAATCAGCCCCAGCATTTT
CDR3aa: CASSQARANQPQHF